This section outlines one T cell receptor beta chain sequence together with its context. The authors' processing: The assay estimated nucleated cells by amplifying reference gene primers. TCRdb's table, derived via immunoSEQ multiplex PCR, lists solely in-frame clones and lacks some. V and J calls and clone size are as listed in that table; D and trimming were resolved from the DNA. The data contain fewer than 400,000 clones, 70% to 90% of them seen just once; the ten biggest clones take up more than 2%. This CDR3 is built from 13 residues. Germline lookup yields CDR1 SGHDT and CDR2 YYEEEE. Trimming removed 4 bases from V and 8 bases from J, with 15 bases in between. Clinical history as reported by participants underpinned cohort assignment. This entry belongs to a study of blood T cell repertoires in COVID-19.

The TCR originated in a man aged 25 to 40 who had recovered from COVID-19. Sequenced: PBMCs or T cells enriched from blood (not recorded which). This rearrangement joins TRBV5-6 to TRBJ1-2, with D tentatively TRBD1 (5 bases). This CDR3 reads CASSRRAGGGYTF. The CDR3, as DNA: TGTGCCAGCAGCCGCCGGGCCGGGGGAGGCTACACCTTC.